Each of the 13 T cell receptor beta chains below was sequenced from the same sample in a study of blood T cell repertoires in COVID-19. Assay: immunoSEQ multiplex PCR; the TCRdb copy retains only in-frame clones and omits some. Of 350,000 or so clones listed, roughly 90% are singletons. Source material: PBMCs or T cells enriched from blood (not recorded which). These receptor sequences come from a woman in her twenties or thirties who had been exposed to COVID-19.

The V gene is TRBV15, the J gene TRBJ2-1; 8 bases map to TRBD2. The V gene's germline CDR1 is LNHNV and CDR2 YYDKDF (reference sequence). CDR3 size: 15 residues. V shed 4 bases, J shed 4 bases, and the junction held 6 bases outside the gene matches. CDR3 protein: CATSKNSGIYNEQFF. DNA of the CDR3: TGTGCCACCAGCAAGAATAGCGGGATTTACAATGAGCAGTTCTTC.

The V and J genes are TRBV10-3 and TRBJ2-3, with 8 positions matching TRBD1. Germline CDR1 and CDR2: ENHRY and SYGVKD. CDR3 length equals 17 residues. V lost 0 bases to trimming and J lost 1 base; unmatched junction nucleotides: 6. The CDR3 here is CAISESRQGLGTDTQYF. CDR3 coding DNA: TGTGCCATCAGTGAGTCAAGACAGGGGTTGGGCACAGATACGCAGTATTTT.

This clone was recorded once. This CDR3 is also generated by other DNA sequences in the sample. This sequence joins TRBV19 and TRBJ1-1, with D hard to call. Germline values: CDR1 LNHDA, CDR2 SQIVND (reference sequence). The CDR3 extends over 13 amino acids. V dropped 3 bases and J dropped 4 bases, with 9 bases sitting between them. CDR3 coding DNA: TGTGCCAGTAGTATCGGGGTGGGCACTGAAGCTTTCTTT. Residues: CASSIGVGTEAFF.

This rearrangement joins TRBV5-1 to TRBJ1-5; the D gene is possibly TRBD1 (6 bases). This CDR3 contains 17 residues. Germline values: CDR1 SGHRS, CDR2 YFSETQ. V gave up 4 bases and J gave up 3 bases, with 20 bases separating them. This chain's CDR3 is CASSPEPPGANNQPQHF. DNA for the CDR3: TGCGCCAGCAGCCCCGAGCCCCCAGGGGCTAACAATCAGCCCCAGCATTTT.

This rearrangement joins TRBV6-4 to TRBJ1-6; unclear D gene. CDR1 and CDR2 (germline): MRHNA, SNTAGT. Trimming removed 6 bases at V and 3 bases at J, with 9 bases between. The length of the CDR3 is 14 residues. The CDR3 DNA reads as TGTGCCAGCAGACTAGACGGCTATAATTCACCCCTCCACTTT. It encodes CASRLDGYNSPLHF.

This rearrangement joins TRBV6-6 to TRBJ2-7; 11 bases fit TRBD1. CDR3 length: 14 residues. Germline lookup yields CDR1 MNHNY and CDR2 SVGAGI (reference sequence). With 5 bases clipped from V and 7 bases from J, the junction kept 7 bases outside the gene matches. CDR3 protein: CASSRGQGAEEQYF. The CDR3 coding sequence is TGTGCCAGCAGTCGCGGACAGGGGGCAGAAGAGCAGTACTTC.

J is TRBJ2-4 and V is TRBV12-5; the match to TRBD2 covers 9 bases. Per germline, CDR1 LGHNT and CDR2 FRNRAP. The CDR3 spans 20 residues. J gave up 0 bases and V 2 bases, and 14 bases lay outside the gene matches. CDR3 DNA sequence: TGTGCTAGTGGTTTGATCTTGCGGGGGGGCAGGGGAATAGCCAAAAACATTCAGTACTTC. The encoded protein is CASGLILRGGRGIAKNIQYF.

V and J are TRBV7-9 and TRBJ1-2; TRBD1 agrees at 7 bases. The CDR3 runs 13 residues. The germline CDR1 and CDR2 sequences are SEHNR and FQNEAQ (reference sequence). The trim removed 5 bases at V and 8 bases at J, leaving 8 bases unmatched. The CDR3 protein is CASSLATGWGYTF. As DNA, the CDR3 is TGTGCCAGCAGCCTCGCGACAGGGTGGGGCTACACCTTC.

The chain recombines TRBV19 with TRBJ2-7, with 9 bases identical to TRBD1. The V gene end was trimmed by 9 bases and the J gene end by 0 bases; junction bases not matched to a gene: 6. CDR3 length: 14 amino acids. Germline V gene data show CDR1 as LNHDA and CDR2 as SQIVND (reference sequence). The DNA for the CDR3 is TGTGCCAGACTAAGGACAGGGGTCTCCTACGAGCAGTACTTC. It translates to CARLRTGVSYEQYF.

The genes are TRBV20-1 and TRBJ2-1, with TRBD2 matching over 9 bases. CDR1 is DFQATT and CDR2 is SNEGSKA in the germline V gene (reference sequence). V trimming: 3 bases; J trimming: 4 bases; junction bases outside the gene matches: 10. The CDR3 runs to 16 residues. The CDR3 region is CSASRIAGAFYNEQFF. The CDR3 bases are TGCAGTGCTAGTAGGATAGCGGGAGCGTTTTACAATGAGCAGTTCTTC.

This chain connects TRBV7-9 to TRBJ1-5; D perhaps matches TRBD1 (6 bases). With 6 bases removed from V and 1 base from J, the gap between germline ends came to 13 bases. Germline V gene data show CDR1 as SEHNR and CDR2 as FQNEAQ (reference sequence). This CDR3 region has 15 residues. CDR3 sequence reads: CASSHEGGSNQPQHF. The DNA of the CDR3 is TGTGCCAGCAGTCACGAGGGGGGGAGCAATCAGCCCCAGCATTTT.

The chain joins TRBV28 to TRBJ2-7; D uncertain. The ends were cut back, 3 bases at V and 3 bases at J, with 6 bases in the middle. The CDR3 contains 12 residues. Germline V gene lookup returns CDR1 MDHEN and CDR2 SYDVKM. CDR3 sequence (DNA): TGTGCCAGCAGTTTGGCCAACTACGAGCAGTACTTC. Its protein product is CASSLANYEQYF.

The chain carries TRBV19 and TRBJ2-5; 8 bases agree with TRBD1. Germline-derived CDR1 and CDR2 are LNHDA and SQIVND (reference sequence). The CDR3 has 15 amino acids. Trimming cost V 5 bases and J 1 base; bases outside gene matches: 6. The CDR3 DNA is TGTGCCAGTAGTCCCGGGACAGGCAGCCAAGAGACCCAGTACTTC. As protein: CASSPGTGSQETQYF.